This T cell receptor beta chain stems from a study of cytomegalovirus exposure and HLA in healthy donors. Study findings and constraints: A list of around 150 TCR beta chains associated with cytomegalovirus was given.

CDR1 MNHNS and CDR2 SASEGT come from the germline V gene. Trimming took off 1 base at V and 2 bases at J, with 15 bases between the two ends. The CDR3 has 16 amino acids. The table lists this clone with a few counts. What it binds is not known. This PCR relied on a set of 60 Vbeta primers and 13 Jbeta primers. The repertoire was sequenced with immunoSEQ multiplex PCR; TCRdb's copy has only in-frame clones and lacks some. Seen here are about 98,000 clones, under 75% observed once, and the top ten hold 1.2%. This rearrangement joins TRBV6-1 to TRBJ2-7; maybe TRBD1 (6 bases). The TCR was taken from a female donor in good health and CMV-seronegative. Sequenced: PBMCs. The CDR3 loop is CASSEGARGEPYEQYF. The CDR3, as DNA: TGTGCCAGCAGTGAAGGAGCCAGGGGAGAGCCCTACGAGCAGTACTTC.